This TCR beta chain was sequenced for a study of blood T cell repertoires in COVID-19. Study-wide background: Donors in the United States, Italy and Spain gave samples during acute or convalescent COVID-19. Sources were T cells, B-cell-depleted T cells, or PBMCs; the material itself was cDNA or gDNA.

This CDR3 region has 16 residues. V trimming: 5 bases; J trimming: 8 bases; junction bases outside the gene matches: 9. The germline gives CDR1 SGHVS, CDR2 FQNEAQ. How the authors handled the data: Amplification from reference gene primers served as the basis for estimated nucleated cell counts. Clones were read by immunoSEQ multiplex PCR, and TCRdb kept only the in-frame ones, dropping some. D and trimming come from the DNA, and the V and J calls and clone size come from that table. Of about 190,000 clones in the sample, 75% to 90% are singletons; the top ten hold less than 1.5%. The clonotype was recovered from a man in his thirties or forties with acute or convalescent COVID-19. Sequenced material: peripheral blood. This chain joins TRBV7-8 and TRBJ2-4; 13 bases are shared with TRBD2. Here the CDR3 reads CASSLGLAGEGYIQYF. CDR3 bases: TGTGCCAGCAGCCTAGGACTAGCGGGAGAGGGGTACATTCAGTACTTC.